Listed below are T cell receptor beta chains from one sample, sequenced in a study of cytomegalovirus exposure and HLA in healthy donors. Assay: immunoSEQ multiplex PCR; the TCRdb copy retains only in-frame clones and omits some. This table holds more than 95,000 clones, about 82% found once. Sequenced: PBMCs. These receptors were taken from a man younger than 30 in good health and CMV-seronegative. The CDR3 runs from the conserved cysteine through the conserved F or W. Each record gives: D gene, V gene, clone size, J gene, CDR3 protein, CDR3 DNA. The D gene is left open where the match is weak. Not all rows give a size; the values are once, few, many and, for expanded clones, a class.

>NA|TRBV28|NA|TRBJ1-5
CASSPNQPQHF
TGTGCCAGCAGTCCAAATCAGCCCCAGCATTTT
>TRBD1|TRBV27|once|TRBJ1-2
CASSRDRNYGYTF
TGTGCCAGCAGTAGGGACAGAAACTATGGCTACACCTTC
>TRBD2|TRBV6-1|few|TRBJ2-7
CASSEGGGPYEQYF
TGTGCCAGCAGTGAAGGGGGAGGGCCTTACGAGCAGTACTTC
>NA|TRBV7-5|NA|TRBJ2-7
CVRSNRGRGTYEQYF
TGTGTCAGAAGCAACAGGGGGAGGGGAACCTACGAGCAGTACTTC
>NA|TRBV5-6|NA|TRBJ1-5
CASSLGPNQPQHF
TGTGCCAGCAGCTTGGGGCCTAATCAGCCCCAGCATTTT
>NA|TRBV2|once|TRBJ1-1
CASSPGVNTEAFF
TGTGCCAGCAGTCCAGGGGTGAACACTGAAGCTTTCTTT
>TRBD2|TRBV19|NA|TRBJ2-2
CASSIGGANTGELFF
TGTGCCAGTAGTATCGGGGGGGCGAACACCGGGGAGCTGTTTTTT
>TRBD1|TRBV5-1|NA|TRBJ1-3
CASSPGGSWGNTIYF
TGCGCCAGCAGCCCAGGGGGCAGTTGGGGAAACACCATATATTTT
>TRBD1|TRBV27|NA|TRBJ2-3
CASRPDRVSTDTQYF
TGTGCCAGCAGACCGGACAGGGTGAGCACAGATACGCAGTATTTT
>TRBD2|TRBV27|NA|TRBJ2-7
CASSSPGLAGASYEQYF
TGTGCCAGCAGCTCCCCGGGACTAGCGGGAGCCTCCTACGAGCAGTACTTC
>TRBD1|TRBV19|few|TRBJ2-1
CASSRTGGNEQFF
TGTGCCAGTAGTAGGACAGGAGGCAATGAGCAGTTCTTC
>NA|TRBV6-1|few|TRBJ2-5
CGVGRGGWETQYF
TGTGGGGTCGGCAGGGGTGGTTGGGAGACCCAGTACTTC
>TRBD1|TRBV27|once|TRBJ2-1
CASSPGQGHNEQFF
TGTGCCAGCAGTCCGGGACAGGGCCACAATGAGCAGTTCTTC
>TRBD1|TRBV6-5|few|TRBJ1-3
CASSRQGKGGNTIYF
TGTGCCAGCAGCCGACAGGGAAAAGGTGGAAACACCATATATTTT
>NA|TRBV2|NA|TRBJ1-1
CASRLGGGEAGAEAFF
TGTGCCAGCAGGTTGGGAGGAGGGGAGGCTGGGGCTGAAGCTTTCTTT
>TRBD1|TRBV5-4|NA|TRBJ1-1
CASSLPGQMNTEAFF
TGTGCCAGCAGCTTACCGGGACAGATGAACACTGAAGCTTTCTTT
>TRBD1|TRBV5-8|NA|TRBJ2-1
CASSLTTGENEQFF
TGTGCCAGCAGCCTTACGACAGGGGAAAATGAGCAGTTCTTC
>TRBD1|TRBV13|NA|TRBJ1-2
CASSLVRQGVGYTF
TGTGCCAGCAGCTTAGTTCGGCAGGGGGTGGGCTACACCTTC
>TRBD1|TRBV30|once|TRBJ1-2
CAWSPIVTGGPFIFYGYTF
TGTGCCTGGAGTCCAATTGTTACAGGGGGCCCTTTTATCTTCTATGGCTACACCTTC
>NA|TRBV6-1|NA|TRBJ1-2
CASSDYATRGRGIYGYTF
TGTGCCAGCAGTGACTACGCAACGAGAGGGAGGGGGATCTATGGCTACACCTTC
>TRBD1|TRBV7-2|NA|TRBJ2-7
CASRAPGQLDEQYF
TGTGCCAGCAGGGCCCCGGGACAGTTGGACGAGCAGTACTTC
>TRBD1|TRBV9|NA|TRBJ2-7
CASSVLGTGAYEQYF
TGTGCCAGCAGCGTATTGGGGACAGGAGCCTACGAGCAGTACTTC
>NA|TRBV30|NA|TRBJ1-5
CAWSVGPGSNQPQHF
TGTGCCTGGAGTGTAGGCCCAGGGAGCAATCAGCCCCAGCATTTT
>NA|TRBV5-6|NA|TRBJ2-5
CASSLSRERRQETQYF
TGTGCCAGCAGCTTGTCGCGGGAACGACGCCAAGAGACCCAGTACTTC
>NA|TRBV5-1|NA|TRBJ1-5
CASSLAGPDSNQPQHF
TGCGCCAGCAGCTTGGCGGGTCCCGATAGCAATCAGCCCCAGCATTTT
>NA|TRBV2|NA|TRBJ2-5
CATGGGRLETQYF
TGTGCAACGGGTGGGGGCAGACTAGAGACCCAGTACTTC
>NA|TRBV30|NA|TRBJ1-3
CACHSYGNTIYF
TGTGCCTGCCACAGTTATGGAAACACCATATATTTT
>NA|TRBV12-5|NA|TRBJ2-2
CASDGGWNTGELFF
TGTGCTAGTGACGGGGGATGGAACACCGGGGAGCTGTTTTTT
>NA|TRBV5-4|NA|TRBJ2-2
CASRVGGNTGELFF
TGTGCCAGCAGGGTGGGGGGGAACACCGGGGAGCTGTTTTTT
>NA|TRBV7-9|NA|TRBJ1-6
CASSLRSQGYSPLHF
TGTGCCAGCAGCCTTAGGTCCCAGGGGTATTCACCCCTCCACTTT
>TRBD1|TRBV6-1|NA|TRBJ2-7
CASSREQGLSYEQYF
TGTGCCAGCAGTAGAGAACAGGGGCTCTCCTACGAGCAGTACTTC
>TRBD2|TRBV5-1|once|TRBJ2-1
CASSLVSGASNEQFF
TGCGCCAGCAGCTTGGTCAGCGGGGCATCCAATGAGCAGTTCTTC
>NA|TRBV30|NA|TRBJ1-3
CAWSAIQGGNTIYF
TGTGCCTGGAGCGCTATCCAGGGCGGAAACACCATATATTTT
>TRBD2|TRBV7-2|NA|TRBJ2-1
CASSPHMGTSGGPNEQFF
TGTGCCAGCAGCCCGCATATGGGGACTAGCGGGGGCCCCAATGAGCAGTTCTTC
>NA|TRBV2|NA|TRBJ1-5
CASSDLNQPQHF
TGTGCCAGCAGTGACTTGAATCAGCCCCAGCATTTT
>TRBD1|TRBV27|NA|TRBJ2-7
CASSLGQGAYEQYF
TGTGCCAGCAGTCTGGGACAGGGGGCCTACGAGCAGTACTTC
>NA|TRBV6-1|NA|TRBJ1-3
CASSAQGSTGNTIYF
TGTGCCAGCAGTGCTCAGGGGTCGACTGGAAACACCATATATTTT
>TRBD1|TRBV5-1|NA|TRBJ1-4
CASSLGTGGTNEKLFF
TGCGCCAGCAGCCTGGGGACAGGGGGAACTAATGAAAAACTGTTTTTT
>NA|TRBV5-4|NA|TRBJ2-7
CASSPRGRPSYEQYF
TGTGCCAGCAGCCCGCGAGGGCGACCCTCCTACGAGCAGTACTTC
>NA|TRBV9|NA|TRBJ1-3
CASSPPGSGNTIYF
TGTGCCAGCAGCCCTCCGGGCTCTGGAAACACCATATATTTT
>TRBD2|TRBV5-1|NA|TRBJ2-7
CASSWEGSYEQYF
TGCGCCAGCAGCTGGGAGGGATCCTACGAGCAGTACTTC
>NA|TRBV30|once|TRBJ2-2
CAWKANRSPTGELFF
TGTGCCTGGAAAGCAAACAGGAGTCCCACCGGGGAGCTGTTTTTT
>TRBD2|TRBV18|NA|TRBJ2-1
CASSPARSSGYNEQFF
TGTGCCAGCTCACCAGCCCGGTCTAGCGGCTACAATGAGCAGTTCTTC
>NA|TRBV6-1|NA|TRBJ1-1
CASSDRMIGGQSTKAFF
TGTGCCAGCAGTGACAGAATGATCGGAGGACAGTCCACGAAAGCTTTCTTT
>NA|TRBV6-1|NA|TRBJ2-5
CASSTGLEETQYF
TGTGCCAGCAGTACAGGGCTGGAAGAGACCCAGTACTTC
>TRBD1|TRBV30|NA|TRBJ1-5
CAWSPDRALDQPQHF
TGTGCCTGGAGCCCGGACAGGGCGCTTGATCAGCCCCAGCATTTT
>NA|TRBV2|NA|TRBJ2-2
CASSLDYTGELFF
TGTGCCAGCAGTCTGGACTACACCGGGGAGCTGTTTTTT
>NA|TRBV6-5|NA|TRBJ1-3
CASSYSRSSPGNTIYF
TGTGCCAGCAGTTACTCACGGTCATCTCCTGGAAACACCATATATTTT
>NA|TRBV6-5|NA|TRBJ2-1
CASSSGVRINEQFF
TGTGCCAGCAGTTCAGGGGTCCGGATAAATGAGCAGTTCTTC
>NA|TRBV7-2|NA|TRBJ2-7
CASSPDRSYEQYF
TGTGCCAGCAGCCCCGACAGGTCCTACGAGCAGTACTTC
>TRBD2|TRBV9|NA|TRBJ2-3
CASSVGASGGLSTDTQYF
TGTGCCAGCAGCGTAGGGGCTAGCGGGGGCCTTAGCACAGATACGCAGTATTTT
>TRBD1|TRBV7-2|NA|TRBJ1-4
CASSPQGDEKLFF
TGTGCCAGCAGCCCCCAGGGGGATGAAAAACTGTTTTTT
>NA|TRBV6-5|NA|TRBJ2-7
CASSYGRGEQYF
TGTGCCAGCAGTTACGGGCGGGGCGAGCAGTACTTC